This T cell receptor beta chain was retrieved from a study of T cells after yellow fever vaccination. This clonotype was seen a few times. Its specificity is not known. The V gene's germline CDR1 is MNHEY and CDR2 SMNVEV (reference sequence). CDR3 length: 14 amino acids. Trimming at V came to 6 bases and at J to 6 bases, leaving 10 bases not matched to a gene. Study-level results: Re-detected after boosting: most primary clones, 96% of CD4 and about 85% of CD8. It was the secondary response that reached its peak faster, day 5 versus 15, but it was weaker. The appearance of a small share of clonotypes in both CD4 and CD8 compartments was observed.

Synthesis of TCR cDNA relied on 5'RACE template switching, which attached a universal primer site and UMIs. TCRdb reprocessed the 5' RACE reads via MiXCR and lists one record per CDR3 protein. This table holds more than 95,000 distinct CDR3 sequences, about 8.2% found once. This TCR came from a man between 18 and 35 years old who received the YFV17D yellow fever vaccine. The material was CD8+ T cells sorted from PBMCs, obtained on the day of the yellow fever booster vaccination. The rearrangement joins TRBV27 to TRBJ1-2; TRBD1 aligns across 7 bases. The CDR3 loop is CASRGNRGWDGYTF. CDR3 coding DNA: TGTGCCAGCAGGGGGAACAGGGGATGGGATGGCTACACCTTC.